These 14 T cell receptor beta chains were sequenced from one sample in a study of T cell responses to AZD1222 COVID-19 vaccine. The repertoire was sequenced with immunoSEQ multiplex PCR; TCRdb's copy has only in-frame clones and lacks some. The table includes 60,000 to 65,000 clones, 84% detected once. Sample: peripheral blood, taken on day 0 of AZD1222 vaccination. Receptors were obtained from an adult in good health.

The V and J genes are TRBV18 and TRBJ1-6, with 8 bases fitting TRBD1. This CDR3 is 15 amino acids long. The V segment lost 2 bases and the J segment 7 bases; nucleotides outside the gene matches: 4. CDR1 is KGHSH, CDR2 LQKENI, per germline. This chain's CDR3 is CASSPNPGGNSPLHF. The CDR3 bases are TGTGCCAGCTCACCAAACCCAGGGGGCAATTCACCCCTCCACTTT. Supplemented by reference TRBV18 and TRBJ1-6, the full variable domain reads NAGVMQNPRHLVRRRGQEARLRCSPMKGHSHVYWYRQLPEEGLKFMVYLQKENIIDESGMPKERFSAEFPKEGPSILRIQQVVRGDSAAYFCASSPNPGGNSPLHFGNGTRLTVT.

V usage is TRBV4-1 and J usage is TRBJ1-4; 7 nucleotides agree with TRBD1. CDR3 length equals 17 residues. Per germline, CDR1 MGHRA and CDR2 YSYEKL. The V segment lost 1 base and the J segment 4 bases; nucleotides outside the gene matches: 9. CDR3 coding DNA: TGCGCCAGCAGCCAAGTTGTCCGGACAGGCCTTAATGAAAAACTGTTTTTT. Protein: CASSQVVRTGLNEKLFF.

This clone turned up a few times. The DNA for the CDR3 is TGTGCCAGCAGATCCGGGACCGCATTCTCTGGGGCCAACGTCCTGACTTTC. It codes for CASRSGTAFSGANVLTF. The J gene is TRBJ2-6, the V gene TRBV7-8; D possibly matches TRBD1 or TRBD2 (5 bases each). Trimming left V 6 bases short and J 0 bases short, with 15 bases between. The CDR3 consists of 17 residues. Germline values: CDR1 SGHVS, CDR2 FQNEAQ.

J is TRBJ2-1 and V is TRBV3-1 (or the pseudogene TRBV3-2); 9 bases are shared with TRBD2. CDR3 length: 14 residues. With V trimmed by 3 bases and J by 6 bases, 3 bases remained unmatched. Per the germline V gene, CDR1 is LGHDT and CDR2 is YNNKEL (reference sequence). CDR3 sequence: CASSHLAGFNEQFF. The CDR3 coding sequence is TGTGCCAGCAGCCACCTAGCGGGGTTCAATGAGCAGTTCTTC.

The gene calls are TRBV6-5 and TRBJ2-1, with 9 bases that match TRBD2. The J segment lost 5 bases and the V segment lost 6 bases, leaving 5 bases of the junction unmatched. This CDR3 contains 14 residues. From germline, CDR1 is MNHEY and CDR2 SVGAGI. The CDR3, as DNA: TGTGCCAGCAGAGGAGCGGGGGGTAACAATGAGCAGTTCTTC. It specifies CASRGAGGNNEQFF.

The chain links TRBV28 to TRBJ2-7; no firm D call. The CDR3 contains 13 residues. Trimming removed 4 bases from V and 5 bases from J, with 12 bases in between. Per germline, CDR1 MDHEN and CDR2 SYDVKM. CDR3 sequence: CASSSPGPDEQYF. In DNA, the CDR3 is TGTGCCAGCAGTTCCCCCGGACCTGACGAGCAGTACTTC.

The rearrangement joins TRBV9 to TRBJ1-1; weak D call: TRBD1 (5 bases). Trimming took 4 bases from V and 8 from J, leaving 21 bases between them. CDR1 and CDR2 from the germline V gene are SGDLS and YYNGEE. The CDR3 length is 15 residues. Written as DNA, the CDR3 is TGTGCCAGCAGCCCCCGCGGACACGGGGCCGAGGAAGCTTTCTTT. It yields the protein CASSPRGHGAEEAFF. Using reference TRBV9 and TRBJ1-1 for the parts outside the CDR3, the full variable domain is DSGVTQTPKHLITATGQRVTLRCSPRSGDLSVYWYQQSLDQGLQFLIQYYNGEERAKGNILERFSAQQFPDLHSELNLSSLELGDSALYFCASSPRGHGAEEAFFGQGTRLTVV.

The chain has TRBV7-2 and TRBJ2-7, with 9 nucleotides matching TRBD2. Germline CDR1 SGHTA, CDR2 FQGNSA. This CDR3 has 16 amino acids. V lost 1 base, J lost 5 bases, and 9 bases stayed unmatched. As DNA, the CDR3 is TGTGCCAGCAGCTTAGACTCGCGGGGGGGGTCTAACGAGCAGTACTTC. This sequence encodes CASSLDSRGGSNEQYF.

This rearrangement joins TRBV5-1 to TRBJ2-1, with 9 bases aligning to TRBD2. This CDR3 is 16 amino acids long. CDR1 is SGHRS, CDR2 YFSETQ, per germline. The J segment lost 8 bases and the V segment lost 2 bases, leaving 11 bases of the junction unmatched. Here the CDR3 reads CASSFGSGGQGDEQFF. CDR3 nucleotide sequence: TGCGCCAGCAGCTTCGGTAGCGGGGGCCAAGGGGATGAGCAGTTCTTC.

The chain combines TRBV28 with TRBJ2-7; the match to TRBD1 covers 8 bases. The J segment lost 4 bases and the V segment lost 6 bases, leaving 17 bases of the junction unmatched. CDR3 length equals 17 residues. CDR1 and CDR2 from the germline V gene are MDHEN and SYDVKM. The CDR3 is CASRHRPQGAQGYEQYF. CDR3 DNA sequence: TGTGCCAGCAGGCATAGACCCCAGGGGGCGCAGGGGTACGAGCAGTACTTC.

The CDR3 region is CASRPRDREKKYGYTF. The CDR3 DNA reads TGTGCCAGCCGGCCCCGGGACAGGGAAAAAAAGTATGGCTACACCTTC. This sequence joins TRBV6-7 and TRBJ1-2, with 9 bases that match TRBD1. TRBV6-7 is an ORF for which the function is uncertain. CDR3 length equals 16 residues. The J segment lost 5 bases and the V segment lost 8 bases, leaving 15 bases of the junction unmatched.

The sample holds one count of this clone. The J gene is TRBJ2-6, the V gene TRBV27; TRBD1 matches at 10 bases. The J segment lost 0 bases and the V segment lost 1 base, leaving 6 bases of the junction unmatched. Germline V gives CDR1 MNHEY, CDR2 SMNVEV (reference sequence). The CDR3 is made up of 19 amino acids. The CDR3 sequence: CASSLLGQGISSGANVLTF. Here the CDR3 DNA reads TGTGCCAGCAGTTTATTGGGACAGGGGATAAGCTCTGGGGCCAACGTCCTGACTTTC.

The chain couples TRBV4-2 to TRBJ2-3, with D possibly matching TRBD1 (5 bases). This CDR3 is built from 14 residues. The V and J ends lost 0 bases and 3 bases respectively, with 7 bases between them. CDR1 is LGHNA and CDR2 is YNFKEQ in the germline V gene. CDR3 protein: CASSQEGQTDTQYF. The DNA of the CDR3 is TGTGCCAGCAGCCAAGAGGGGCAAACAGATACGCAGTATTTT.

This chain joins TRBV11-2 and TRBJ2-2, with 10 positions matching TRBD1. Germline CDR1 reads SGHAT; CDR2 reads FQNNGV. The CDR3 is 16 amino acids. Trimming cost V 4 bases and J 10 bases; bases outside gene matches: 12. In DNA form, the CDR3 reads TGTGCCAGCAGCTCCGGGACAGGGGCTCACGGAATGGAGCTGTTTTTT. Protein product: CASSSGTGAHGMELFF.